Listed here are 25 T cell receptor beta chains from one sample, sequenced in a study of neurological immune-mediated disorders (dated 2019 in TCRdb). The library came from 5' RACE. For sequencing, an Illumina HiSeq 2500 was employed. TCRdb reprocessed the public reads (quality trimming at Q25 with fastp, clone calling with MiXCR) and kept in-frame beta chains. Merged by CDR3 protein, the rows form single entries marked with the most common genes and DNA. A total of 30,000 to 45,000 distinct CDR3 sequences appear in this sample, roughly 11% of them only once. Roughly 3.9% of the sample lies in the top ten. The sample taken for sequencing was CD4+ T cells from blood. All receptors come from a woman younger than 45 with HTLV-1-associated myelopathy (HAM/TSP).

This clonotype showed up many times. The chain uses TRBV27 and TRBJ1-5; perhaps TRBD1 as D (6 bases). Germline V gene lookup returns CDR1 MNHEY and CDR2 SMNVEV (reference sequence). V was clipped by 3 bases and J by 4 bases, with 10 bases between them. This CDR3 has 14 residues. The CDR3 reads CASSFSGANQPQHF. The CDR3 coding sequence is TGTGCCAGCAGTTTCTCGGGGGCTAATCAGCCCCAGCATTTT.

This clonotype was picked up many times. J is TRBJ1-2 and V is TRBV29-1; D possibly corresponds to TRBD1 (5 bases). CDR3 length: 11 residues. Germline lookup yields CDR1 SQVTM and CDR2 ANQGSEA. Between the trimmed V and J ends, which lost 6 bases and 8 bases, there was a span of 13 bases. CDR3 sequence (DNA): TGCAGCGTAGCTGGGCAGGGAGGCTACACCTTC. The encoded protein is CSVAGQGGYTF.

Details on this clonotype: One end of the junction is discordant with germline, which a read error may explain. In nucleotides, the CDR3 is TGTGCCAGCCTGGGACAGGGCGTTAATCAGCCCCATCATTTT. Protein: CASLGQGVNQPHHF. The chain has TRBV12-3 or TRBV12-4 and TRBJ1-5, with 9 bases fitting TRBD1. The CDR3 loop spans 14 amino acids.

This clonotype was seen repeatedly, ten times or more. The chain combines TRBV5-1 with TRBJ1-1, with no clear D. Germline CDR1 reads SGHRS; CDR2 reads YFSETQ. There are 14 residues in the CDR3. The V end lost 0 bases, the J end lost 2 bases, and 8 bases lay between the germline ends. The CDR3 nucleotides are TGCGCCAGCAGCTTGGATTTGGGAAACACTGAAGCTTTCTTT. It codes for CASSLDLGNTEAFF.

In its sample, this clonotype is medium-sized. This chain uses TRBV5-1 with TRBJ2-6, with a possible D match to TRBD2 (5 bases). Deletions cut 0 bases from V and 3 bases from J, with 7 bases between. CDR3 length: 15 amino acids. Germline CDR1 SGHRS, CDR2 YFSETQ. CDR3 protein: CASSLAGDGANVLTF. The CDR3 DNA reads as TGCGCCAGCAGCTTGGCCGGGGATGGGGCCAACGTCCTGACTTTC.

Of note for this clonotype: A much larger clone sits a single nucleotide away, making a read error possible. The chain carries TRBV19 and TRBJ1-5; D unresolved. Germline V gene sequence: CDR1 LNHDA, CDR2 SQIVND (reference sequence). This CDR3 is 15 amino acids long. V was cut by 7 bases and J by 2 bases, with 15 bases left in between. The CDR3 DNA reads as TGTGCCAGTAACACAGTGACGAGTGGCAATCAGCCCCAGCATTTT. Translation gives CASNTVTSGNQPQHF.

This clonotype was seen at least ten times. The CDR3 spells CASSWGGSFDGYTF. The DNA of the CDR3 is TGTGCCAGCAGCTGGGGAGGTAGCTTTGATGGCTACACCTTC. The chain joins TRBV7-9 to TRBJ1-2; D gene uncertain. CDR1 SEHNR and CDR2 FQNEAQ come from the germline V gene (reference sequence). V lost 4 bases to trimming and J lost 6 bases, with 15 bases between them. CDR3 length equals 14 residues.

This clonotype has at least ten counts. V usage is TRBV4-2 and J usage is TRBJ1-3; no reliable D call. Deletions cut 4 bases from V and 4 bases from J, with 20 bases between. CDR3 length: 17 residues. Germline CDR1 and CDR2: LGHNA and YNFKEQ. CDR3 amino acids: CASSPGQDRGAGNTIYF. Here the CDR3 DNA reads TGTGCCAGCAGCCCCGGGCAGGACCGGGGTGCGGGAAACACCATATATTTT.

This clonotype was counted only a few times. The chain uses TRBV28 and TRBJ1-1; 9 nucleotides match TRBD1. In germline, CDR1 is MDHEN, CDR2 SYDVKM. The CDR3 has 13 residues. Losses at the gene ends were 7 bases for V and 5 bases for J; bases not matched to a gene: 5. The CDR3 here is CASKRDRVTEAFF. The CDR3 nucleotides read TGTGCCAGCAAAAGGGACAGGGTAACTGAAGCTTTCTTT.

In its sample, this clonotype was seen many times. The gene calls are TRBV7-2 and TRBJ2-1; 12 bases are shared with TRBD2. The CDR3 is 16 amino acids. V lost 1 base to trimming and J lost 7 bases; unmatched junction nucleotides: 5. The germline CDR1 and CDR2 sequences are SGHTA and FQGNSA. For the CDR3, the DNA is TGTGCCAGCAGCTTAGTCCCGCTAGCGGGGGGGAATGAGCAGTTCTTC. Its protein product is CASSLVPLAGGNEQFF.

The CDR3 here is CASSGLAGASTDTQYF. The DNA for the CDR3 is TGTGCCAGCAGCGGGTTAGCGGGGGCCTCCACAGATACGCAGTATTTT. The V call is TRBV7-6, the J call TRBJ2-3, with 9 bases fitting TRBD2. The CDR3 loop spans 16 amino acids. From germline, CDR1 is SGHVS and CDR2 FNYEAQ. The V segment lost 5 bases and the J segment 2 bases; nucleotides outside the gene matches: 8.

This clonotype was counted many times. The chain joins TRBV29-1 to TRBJ1-5; maybe TRBD1 (5 bases). Trimming pared 4 bases from V and 5 bases from J, leaving 12 bases between. This CDR3 has 13 residues. The germline CDR1 and CDR2 sequences are SQVTM and ANQGSEA. The CDR3 coding sequence is TGCAGCGTTGTTTTGGGGGTTCATCAGCCCCAGCATTTT. Encoded protein: CSVVLGVHQPQHF.

In its sample, this clonotype was seen many times. The V call is TRBV20-1, the J call TRBJ2-7; the match to TRBD2 covers 9 bases. V trimming: 6 bases; J trimming: 2 bases; junction bases outside the gene matches: 11. Germline V gives CDR1 DFQATT, CDR2 SNEGSKA (reference sequence). The CDR3 covers 15 residues. This chain's CDR3 is CSATGLAGSTYEQYF. In DNA, the CDR3 is TGCAGTGCAACAGGCCTAGCGGGGTCCACCTACGAGCAGTACTTC.

This clonotype is deemed medium-sized (0.01 to 0.1%). The chain joins TRBV27 to TRBJ1-4; possible D gene TRBD1, 5 bases. This CDR3 spans 16 amino acids. Per germline, CDR1 MNHEY and CDR2 SMNVEV (reference sequence). V shed 5 bases and J shed 8 bases, with 21 bases lying between them. The CDR3 loop reads CASSPRAPGRDEKLFF. The CDR3 DNA sequence: TGTGCCAGCAGTCCCAGAGCCCCGGGGAGGGACGAAAAACTGTTTTTT.

This clonotype appeared many times. This rearrangement joins TRBV20-1 to TRBJ1-3, with D unresolved. Trimming cost V 2 bases and J 0 bases, with 11 bases left between them. This CDR3 spans 15 amino acids. CDR1 is DFQATT and CDR2 is SNEGSKA in the germline V gene (reference sequence). CDR3 nucleotides: TGCAGTGCTAGATTATCCCCGATCTCTGGAAACACCATATATTTT. It is translated as CSARLSPISGNTIYF.

Note on this clonotype: One junction end disagrees with the germline gene, perhaps due to a read error. This chain connects TRBV5-5 to TRBJ2-2; D is ambiguous. CDR1 is SGHKS, CDR2 YYEKEE, per germline (reference sequence). The CDR3 runs 14 residues. CDR3 bases: TGTGCCAGCAGATTGGACCCGAGCAACGGGGAGCTGTTTTTT. Its translation is CASRLDPSNGELFF.

This clonotype has only a few counts. The rearrangement links TRBV20-1 to TRBJ2-3, with 12 bases aligning to TRBD2. The germline gives CDR1 DFQATT, CDR2 SNEGSKA (reference sequence). V shed 0 bases, J shed 2 bases, and the junction held 6 bases outside the gene matches. The CDR3 spans 17 residues. The CDR3: CSARDPGLAGPTDTQYF. As DNA, the CDR3 is TGCAGTGCTAGAGATCCTGGACTAGCGGGGCCCACAGATACGCAGTATTTT.

V gene TRBV20-1 combines with J gene TRBJ2-1; no firm D call. V was shortened by 0 bases and J by 8 bases, with 11 bases between the two germline ends. The CDR3 length is 13 residues. Germline V gene sequence: CDR1 DFQATT, CDR2 SNEGSKA (reference sequence). The CDR3 region is CSARESVRDEQFF. CDR3 in DNA: TGCAGTGCTAGAGAGAGTGTAAGGGATGAGCAGTTCTTC.

This clonotype is medium-sized by share. The chain couples TRBV5-5 to TRBJ2-2, with a possible D match to TRBD2 (6 bases). Germline V CDR1 and CDR2: SGHKS, YYEKEE (reference sequence). CDR3 length: 13 residues. V was shortened by 5 bases and J by 7 bases, with 12 bases between the two germline ends. CDR3 protein: CASSSSVYGELFF. In DNA form, the CDR3 reads TGTGCCAGCAGTTCTAGCGTTTACGGGGAGCTGTTTTTT.

This clonotype has a count of ten or more. This sequence joins TRBV20-1 and TRBJ1-1; D is ambiguous. V was pared by 3 bases and J by 1 base, with 3 bases between. CDR3 length: 11 amino acids. Germline values: CDR1 DFQATT, CDR2 SNEGSKA (reference sequence). CDR3 amino acids: CSARGNTEAFF. In nucleotides, the CDR3 is TGCAGTGCTAGGGGGAACACTGAAGCTTTCTTT.

This clonotype appeared many times. This chain connects TRBV6-5 to TRBJ1-2, with D uncertain. V gave up 6 bases and J gave up 7 bases, with 12 bases separating them. The CDR3 loop spans 12 amino acids. CDR1 is MNHEY, CDR2 SVGAGI, per germline. The CDR3 loop reads CASRPNKGGYTF. As DNA, the CDR3 is TGTGCCAGCAGGCCTAACAAGGGTGGCTACACCTTC.

This clonotype was picked up many times. The chain joins TRBV20-1 to TRBJ2-1; 9 nucleotides agree with TRBD2. J gave up 4 bases and V 3 bases, and 4 bases lay outside the gene matches. Germline V CDR1 and CDR2: DFQATT, SNEGSKA (reference sequence). The CDR3 totals 14 residues. CDR3 region: CSARAGGAYNEQFF. DNA of the CDR3: TGCAGTGCTAGGGCGGGGGGGGCTTACAATGAGCAGTTCTTC.

This clonotype was picked up many times. The chain joins TRBV12-3 or TRBV12-4 to TRBJ2-3; D is unresolved. The V end lost 2 bases, the J end lost 1 base, and 13 bases lay between the germline ends. This CDR3 comprises 16 residues. CDR3 in DNA: TGTGCCAGCAGTTTAAAAGGTCGGAGTGGCACAGATACGCAGTATTTT. Its translation is CASSLKGRSGTDTQYF.

In this sample, this clonotype turned up many times. V usage is TRBV6-5 and J usage is TRBJ2-1, with D perhaps assigned TRBD1 or TRBD2 (6 bases each). V lost 5 bases and J lost 5, with 10 bases in between. Germline V gives CDR1 MNHEY, CDR2 SVGAGI. The CDR3 covers 13 residues. The CDR3 region is CASSGRTDNEQFF. The CDR3 DNA sequence: TGTGCCAGCAGTGGGAGGACAGACAATGAGCAGTTCTTC.

This clonotype was picked up a small number of times. The J gene is TRBJ2-2, the V gene TRBV7-9; D is ambiguous. V shed 6 bases and J shed 0 bases, with 5 bases lying between them. In germline, CDR1 is SEHNR, CDR2 FQNEAQ (reference sequence). This CDR3 contains 13 residues. As DNA, the CDR3 is TGTGCCAGCAGAAATACGAACACCGGGGAGCTGTTTTTT. The encoded protein is CASRNTNTGELFF.